What follows are 8 T cell receptor beta chains derived from one specimen sequenced in a study of blood T cell repertoires in COVID-19. TCRdb's copy holds only in-frame clones and misses some; the assay was immunoSEQ multiplex PCR. The profile covers about 280,000 clones, with around 84% appearing a single time and 2% to 3% taken by the ten largest. The sequencing sample was made of PBMCs or T cells enriched from blood (not recorded which). Source of these receptors: a woman aged 50 to 65 who had recovered from COVID-19.

The chain is built from TRBV2 and TRBJ1-2, with D maybe TRBD1 (5 bases). Trimming took 6 bases from V and 0 from J, leaving 23 bases between them. Germline V gene lookup returns CDR1 SNHLY and CDR2 FYNNEI. The CDR3 spans 18 residues. CDR3 DNA: TGTGCCAGCAGCCCCGGGGACTGGACGGACCAGACTAACTATGGCTACACCTTC. It is translated as CASSPGDWTDQTNYGYTF.

The chain recombines TRBV7-2 with TRBJ2-6; tentative D call: TRBD1 (6 bases). Germline CDR1 and CDR2: SGHTA and FQGNSA. The CDR3 totals 17 residues. Trimming took 4 bases from V and 0 from J, leaving 13 bases between them. The CDR3: CASSSRGQASGANVLTF. The DNA of the CDR3 is TGTGCCAGCAGCTCCAGGGGTCAGGCCTCTGGGGCCAACGTCCTGACTTTC.

The chain has TRBV6-5 and TRBJ1-6, with D unclear. V was clipped by 4 bases and J by 14 bases, with 18 bases between them. Looked up from germline, CDR1 is MNHEY and CDR2 is SVGAGI. The CDR3 extends over 14 amino acids. CDR3 DNA sequence: TGTGCCAGCAGTTTCCAAGACGGGCGGGAATCCCTCCACTTT. It is translated as CASSFQDGRESLHF.

This CDR3 reads CASSQGYYGYTF. CDR3 bases: TGTGCCAGCAGTCAGGGGTACTATGGCTACACCTTC. The V gene is TRBV6-6, the J gene TRBJ1-2; a weak D match, TRBD1 (6 bases). The CDR3 runs to 12 residues. CDR1 is MNHNY, CDR2 SVGAGI, per germline (reference sequence). V gave up 5 bases and J gave up 3 bases, with 7 bases separating them.

This clone is a singleton in its sample. The chain couples TRBV5-5 to TRBJ1-1; D is uncertain. CDR1 and CDR2 from the germline V gene are SGHKS and YYEKEE (reference sequence). Trimming took 0 bases from V and 2 from J, leaving 5 bases between them. The CDR3 covers 13 residues. CDR3 coding DNA: TGTGCCAGCAGCTTGGTAGCCAACACTGAAGCTTTCTTT. Translation gives CASSLVANTEAFF.

This clone was recorded once. The chain joins TRBV10-3 to TRBJ1-2; TRBD1 aligns across 10 bases. CDR1 and CDR2 (germline): ENHRY, SYGVKD. V shed 2 bases and J 8 bases; nucleotides not matched to a gene: 11. This CDR3 region has 16 residues. The CDR3 DNA sequence: TGTGCCATCAGTGAGGATGACAGGGGGCGCCTGAGCGGCTACACCTTC. Translating it yields CAISEDDRGRLSGYTF.

The chain uses TRBV10-2 and TRBJ2-3; 11 bases agree with TRBD2. The V gene end was trimmed by 3 bases and the J gene end by 4 bases; junction bases not matched to a gene: 6. Germline V gene lookup returns CDR1 WSHSY and CDR2 SAAADI. The CDR3 totals 16 residues. CDR3 sequence: CASSDLAGGGSDTQYF. In DNA form, the CDR3 reads TGCGCCAGCAGTGACCTAGCGGGGGGAGGTTCAGATACGCAGTATTTT.

On this clone: In the same sample, other DNA sequences code for this CDR3. V and J are TRBV7-2 and TRBJ1-5; TRBD1 is a possible D gene (6 bases). CDR1 is SGHTA and CDR2 is FQGNSA in the germline V gene. The germline V and J ends were trimmed by 3 bases and 1 base, with 10 bases remaining between them. The CDR3 spans 15 residues. The CDR3 spells CASSFRGGSNQPQHF. The CDR3 DNA is TGTGCCAGCAGCTTCAGGGGCGGAAGCAATCAGCCCCAGCATTTT.